The present T cell receptor (beta chain) was sequenced within a study of cytomegalovirus exposure and HLA in healthy donors. PCR used 60 Vbeta primers and 13 Jbeta primers. The assay was immunoSEQ multiplex PCR, and TCRdb's table has in-frame clones only and misses some. Counted here are about 80,000 clones, roughly 80% occurring once; the ten biggest clones make up 13%. This CDR3 is built from 13 residues. From germline, CDR1 is SGHDN and CDR2 FVKESK. With 1 base removed from V and 5 bases from J, the gap between germline ends came to 8 bases. Material for sequencing was PBMCs. V gene TRBV14 combines with J gene TRBJ1-1; D gene uncertain. The sequence came from a human donor in good health. Here the CDR3 reads CASSQARETEAFF. The CDR3 DNA reads as TGTGCCAGCAGCCAAGCTCGGGAGACTGAAGCTTTCTTT. The variable domain in full, completed from reference TRBV14 and TRBJ1-1, reads EAGVTQFPSHSVIEKGQTVTLRCDPISGHDNLYWYRRVMGKEIKFLLHFVKESKQDESGMPNNRFLAERTGGTYSTLKVQPAELEDSGVYFCASSQARETEAFFGQGTRLTVV.